This T cell receptor beta chain was sequenced in a study of cytomegalovirus exposure and HLA in healthy donors. CDR3 length: 13 amino acids. In germline, CDR1 is LGHNT, CDR2 FRNRAP. V was clipped by 5 bases and J by 1 base, with 7 bases between them. This clone was detected only once. This CDR3 is also generated by other DNA sequences in the sample. 60 Vbeta and 13 Jbeta primers were used in PCR. TCRdb's table, derived via immunoSEQ multiplex PCR, lists solely in-frame clones and lacks some. The sample includes around 150,000 clones, approximately 62% of them seen just once. This TCR was recovered from a human donor in good health. V usage is TRBV12-5 and J usage is TRBJ2-3, with D unclear. The sequencing sample was made of PBMCs. This chain's CDR3 is CASGLSGTDTQYF. CDR3 nucleotide sequence: TGTGCTAGTGGTCTTTCTGGCACAGATACGCAGTATTTT.